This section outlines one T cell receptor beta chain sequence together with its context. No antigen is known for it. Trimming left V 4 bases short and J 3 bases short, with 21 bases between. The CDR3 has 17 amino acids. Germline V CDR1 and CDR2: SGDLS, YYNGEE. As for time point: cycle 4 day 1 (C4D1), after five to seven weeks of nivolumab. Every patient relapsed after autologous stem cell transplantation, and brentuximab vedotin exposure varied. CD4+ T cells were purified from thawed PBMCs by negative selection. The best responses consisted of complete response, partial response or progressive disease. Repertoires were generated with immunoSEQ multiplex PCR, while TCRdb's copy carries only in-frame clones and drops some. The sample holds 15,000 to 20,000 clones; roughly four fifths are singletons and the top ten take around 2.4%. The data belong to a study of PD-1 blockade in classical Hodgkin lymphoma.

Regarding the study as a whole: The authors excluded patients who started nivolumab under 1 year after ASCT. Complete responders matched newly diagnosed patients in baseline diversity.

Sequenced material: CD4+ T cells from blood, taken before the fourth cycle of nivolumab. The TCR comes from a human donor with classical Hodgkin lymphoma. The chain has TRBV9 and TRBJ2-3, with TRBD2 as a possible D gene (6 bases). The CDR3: CASSPSELAPWTDTQYF. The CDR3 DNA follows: TGTGCCAGCAGCCCCTCGGAGCTAGCGCCATGGACAGATACGCAGTATTTT.